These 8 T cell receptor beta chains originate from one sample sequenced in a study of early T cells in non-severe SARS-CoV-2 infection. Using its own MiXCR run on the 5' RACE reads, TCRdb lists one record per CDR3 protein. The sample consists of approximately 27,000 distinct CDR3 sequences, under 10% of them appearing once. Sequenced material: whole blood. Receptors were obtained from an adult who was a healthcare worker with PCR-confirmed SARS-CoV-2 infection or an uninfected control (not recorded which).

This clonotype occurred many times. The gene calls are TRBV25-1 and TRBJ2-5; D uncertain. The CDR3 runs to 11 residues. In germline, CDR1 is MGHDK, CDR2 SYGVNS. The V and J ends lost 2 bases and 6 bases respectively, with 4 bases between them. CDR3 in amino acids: CASSEGKTQYF. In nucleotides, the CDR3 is TGTGCCAGCAGTGAAGGAAAGACCCAGTACTTC.

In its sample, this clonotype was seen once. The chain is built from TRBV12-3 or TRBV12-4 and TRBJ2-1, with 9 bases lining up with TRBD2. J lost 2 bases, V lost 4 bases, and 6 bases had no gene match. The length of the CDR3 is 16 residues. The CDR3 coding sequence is TGTGCCAGCAGTTCCCTAGCGGGGAAAGCCTACAATGAGCAGTTCTTC. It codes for CASSSLAGKAYNEQFF.

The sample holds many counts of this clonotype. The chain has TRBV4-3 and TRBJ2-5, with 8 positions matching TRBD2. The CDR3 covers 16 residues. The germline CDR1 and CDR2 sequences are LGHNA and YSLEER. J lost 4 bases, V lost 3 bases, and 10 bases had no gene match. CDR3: CASSQEHSGEGETQYF. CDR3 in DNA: TGCGCCAGCAGCCAGGAACATAGCGGGGAAGGAGAGACCCAGTACTTC.

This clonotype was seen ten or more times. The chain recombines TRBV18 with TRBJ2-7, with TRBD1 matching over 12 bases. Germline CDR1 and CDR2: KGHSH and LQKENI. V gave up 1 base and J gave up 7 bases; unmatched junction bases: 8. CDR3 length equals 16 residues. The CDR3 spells CASSPLMGQGAREQYF. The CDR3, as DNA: TGTGCCAGCTCACCACTGATGGGACAGGGGGCGCGTGAGCAGTACTTC.

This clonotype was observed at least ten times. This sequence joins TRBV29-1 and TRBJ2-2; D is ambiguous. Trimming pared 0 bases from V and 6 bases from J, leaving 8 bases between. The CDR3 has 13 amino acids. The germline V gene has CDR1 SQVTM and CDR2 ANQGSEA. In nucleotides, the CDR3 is TGCAGCGTTGAAGATTTCCCTCCCGGGGAGCTGTTTTTT. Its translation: CSVEDFPPGELFF.

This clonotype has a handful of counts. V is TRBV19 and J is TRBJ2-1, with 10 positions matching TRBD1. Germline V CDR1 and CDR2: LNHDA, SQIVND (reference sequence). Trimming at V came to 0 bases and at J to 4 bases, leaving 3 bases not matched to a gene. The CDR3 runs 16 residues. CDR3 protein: CASSIEGTGAYNEQFF. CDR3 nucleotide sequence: TGTGCCAGTAGTATAGAGGGGACAGGGGCTTACAATGAGCAGTTCTTC.

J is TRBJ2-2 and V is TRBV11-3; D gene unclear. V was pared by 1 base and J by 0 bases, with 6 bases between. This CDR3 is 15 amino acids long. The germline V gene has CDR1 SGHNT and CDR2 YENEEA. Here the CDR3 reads CASSLGVANTGELFF. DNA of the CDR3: TGTGCCAGCAGCTTAGGTGTCGCGAACACCGGGGAGCTGTTTTTT.

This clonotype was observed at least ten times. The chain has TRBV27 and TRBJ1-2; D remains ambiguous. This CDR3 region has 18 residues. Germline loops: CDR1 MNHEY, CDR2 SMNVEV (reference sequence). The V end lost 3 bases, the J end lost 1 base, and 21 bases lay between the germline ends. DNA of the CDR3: TGTGCCAGCAGTTTCTTATACCCGTGGGCAGCCTTTAACTATGGCTACACCTTC. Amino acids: CASSFLYPWAAFNYGYTF.